This is a list of T cell receptor beta chains from one sample in a study of immune cell composition in non-small cell lung cancer. Sequencing was performed with immunoSEQ multiplex PCR; in TCRdb, only in-frame clones are kept and a portion is missing. Seen here are around 4,800 clones, 70% to 80% observed once, and the top ten hold 22%. What was sequenced was lung tumor tissue. The receptor source for this set is a human donor with non-small cell lung cancer. Each CDR3 is given with its conserved first and last residue. D genes are given only for firm matches. A row's size may be missing; if present it is once, few, many or a size class.

>TRBJ2-1|NA|TRBV10-2|TRBD2
CASNLLAGGSVSYNEQFF
TGCGCCAGCAATCTACTAGCGGGGGGGTCCGTCTCCTACAATGAGCAGTTCTTC
>TRBJ1-1|NA|TRBV11-2|NA
CASSLDNRRKNTEAFF
TGTGCCAGCAGCTTAGATAACAGAAGGAAGAACACTGAAGCTTTCTTT
>TRBJ2-7|NA|TRBV27|TRBD1
CASSPSGQLYEQYF
TGTGCCAGCAGTCCCTCGGGACAGCTCTACGAGCAGTACTTC
>TRBJ2-7|NA|TRBV5-5|NA
CASSLWGDYEQYF
TGTGCCAGCAGCTTGTGGGGCGACTACGAGCAGTACTTC
>TRBJ2-5|NA|TRBV30|NA
CAWSVGLAQETQYF
TGTGCCTGGAGTGTGGGGCTGGCACAAGAGACCCAGTACTTC
>TRBJ2-3|NA|TRBV19|TRBD1
CASSMGQGVYILTDTQYF
TGTGCCAGTAGTATGGGACAGGGGGTTTACATCCTCACAGATACGCAGTATTTT
>TRBJ2-3|NA|TRBV5-1|TRBD2
CASSRDSGGYTDTQYF
TGCGCCAGCAGCAGAGATAGCGGGGGGTACACAGATACGCAGTATTTT
>TRBJ2-3|NA|TRBV5-6|TRBD2
CASSPTERGPSTDTQYF
TGTGCCAGCAGCCCCACCGAGCGGGGGCCAAGCACAGATACGCAGTATTTT
>TRBJ1-4|NA|TRBV5-4|TRBD1
CASSLTGGIEKLFF
TGTGCCAGCAGCTTAACAGGGGGAATTGAAAAACTGTTTTTT
>TRBJ1-4|NA|TRBV30|NA
CAWTLGGKKLFF
TGTGCCTGGACCCTGGGGGGAAAGAAACTGTTTTTT
>TRBJ1-6|NA|TRBV4-3|NA
CASSEEYGGSSPLHF
TGCGCCAGCAGCGAAGAATATGGGGGGAGTTCACCCCTCCACTTT
>TRBJ2-1|NA|TRBV5-4|TRBD2
CASSLGTSGEQFF
TGTGCCAGCAGCTTGGGGACTAGCGGGGAGCAGTTCTTC
>TRBJ1-2|NA|TRBV29-1|NA
CSVEWSGRASGYTF
TGCAGCGTTGAATGGTCAGGCAGGGCGAGTGGCTACACCTTC
>TRBJ2-1|NA|TRBV7-6|TRBD1
CASSPEGTGYEQFF
TGTGCCAGCAGCCCAGAGGGGACAGGGTATGAGCAGTTCTTC
>TRBJ1-6|NA|TRBV5-4|TRBD1
CASSLVGQGARSSPLHF
TGTGCCAGCAGCTTGGTGGGACAGGGGGCGCGTAGTTCACCCCTCCACTTT
>TRBJ1-5|NA|TRBV19|NA
CASNRHRDSNQPQHF
TGTGCCAGTAACAGGCACCGAGATAGCAATCAGCCCCAGCATTTT
>TRBJ2-7|NA|TRBV30|NA
CAWSASSSYEQYF
TGTGCCTGGAGTGCCTCGAGCTCCTACGAGCAGTACTTC
>TRBJ1-5|NA|TRBV2|NA
CASNHERGNQPQHF
TGTGCCAGCAACCATGAACGGGGGAATCAGCCCCAGCATTTT
>TRBJ2-1|once|TRBV7-9|NA
CASSSQRAGAGEGNEQFF
TGTGCCAGCAGCTCCCAAAGGGCGGGGGCCGGGGAGGGCAATGAGCAGTTCTTC
>TRBJ2-7|NA|TRBV5-1|NA
CASSYDGDYEQYF
TGCGCCAGCAGCTATGACGGGGACTACGAGCAGTACTTC
>TRBJ2-6|NA|TRBV2|NA
CASTGSGANVLTF
TGTGCCAGCACCGGGTCTGGGGCCAACGTCCTGACTTTC
>TRBJ1-6|once|TRBV9|TRBD1
CASSARGGASPLHF
TGTGCCAGCAGCGCCCGAGGGGGCGCTTCACCCCTCCACTTT
>TRBJ2-3|NA|TRBV6-5|TRBD2
CASRPLGGGRDTQYF
TGTGCCAGCAGGCCCCTAGGCGGGGGGAGAGATACGCAGTATTTT
>TRBJ2-7|NA|TRBV18|NA
CASGASSYEQYF
TGTGCCAGCGGGGCTTCCAGCTACGAGCAGTACTTC
>TRBJ1-1|NA|TRBV2|TRBD1
CASRATGTGGSIAFF
TGTGCCAGCAGGGCCACTGGGACAGGGGGCTCTATAGCTTTCTTT
>TRBJ1-1|NA|TRBV19|NA
CASSIGGGTNTEAFF
TGTGCCAGTAGTATAGGAGGCGGGACGAACACTGAAGCTTTCTTT
>TRBJ1-2|NA|TRBV29-1|TRBD1
CSVEAQGALYGYTF
TGCAGCGTGGAAGCTCAGGGGGCCTTGTATGGCTACACCTTC
>TRBJ2-1|once|TRBV5-1|NA
CASTLLGFRADEQFF
TGCGCCAGCACCCTCCTAGGGTTCAGGGCGGATGAGCAGTTCTTC
>TRBJ2-7|once|TRBV15|NA
CATSREGRGNYEQYF
TGTGCCACCAGCAGAGAAGGTCGCGGGAACTACGAGCAGTACTTC
>TRBJ2-5|NA|TRBV5-1|TRBD2
CASSYGLAQETQYF
TGCGCCAGCAGCTACGGACTAGCCCAAGAGACCCAGTACTTC
>TRBJ2-7|NA|TRBV18|NA
CASSPLSAYEQYF
TGTGCCAGCTCACCACTGAGCGCTTACGAGCAGTACTTC
>TRBJ1-5|NA|TRBV15|TRBD1
CATSSGQEYQPQHF
TGTGCCACCAGCAGCGGACAGGAGTATCAGCCCCAGCATTTT
>TRBJ1-4|NA|TRBV19|NA
CASSRADSVGEKLFF
TGTGCCAGTAGTAGAGCTGACAGCGTCGGCGAAAAACTGTTTTTT
>TRBJ2-5|NA|TRBV5-1|NA
CASNRVGSETQYF
TGCGCCAGCAACAGGGTGGGCTCCGAGACCCAGTACTTC
>TRBJ2-3|NA|TRBV7-9|NA
CASSYPPSGKNTQYF
TGTGCCAGCAGCTACCCCCCGTCAGGGAAAAATACGCAGTATTTT
>TRBJ2-2|NA|TRBV25-1|NA
CASSEWGGSNTGELFF
TGTGCCAGCAGTGAATGGGGCGGCTCGAACACCGGGGAGCTGTTTTTT
>TRBJ1-2|NA|TRBV7-9|TRBD1
CASSLGMGQNYGYTF
TGTGCCAGCAGCTTAGGGATGGGACAGAACTATGGCTACACCTTC
>TRBJ1-3|few|TRBV10-1|NA
CASSEEAGARVWGNTIYF
TGCGCCAGCAGTGAGGAAGCAGGGGCGAGGGTCTGGGGAAACACCATATATTTT
>TRBJ2-2|NA|TRBV6-1|NA
CASSERRTGELFF
TGTGCCAGCAGTGAACGGAGGACCGGGGAGCTGTTTTTT
>TRBJ1-1|NA|TRBV27|TRBD1
CASKISGGYTEAFF
TGTGCCAGCAAAATATCAGGGGGATACACTGAAGCTTTCTTT
>TRBJ1-5|NA|TRBV6-6|NA
CASSPGGRGSNQPQHF
TGTGCCAGCAGCCCTGGGGGGCGGGGGAGCAATCAGCCCCAGCATTTT